Below, 10 T cell receptor beta chains from the same sample are listed, as sequenced in a study of PD-1 blockade in classical Hodgkin lymphoma. TCRdb's copy holds only in-frame clones and misses some; the assay was immunoSEQ multiplex PCR. This table holds about 21,000 clones, roughly 70% found once. Each of the patients experienced relapse following autologous stem cell transplantation, and their brentuximab vedotin exposure differed. Sample: peripheral blood mononuclear cells (PBMCs), taken at baseline. The receptor set was obtained from a human donor with classical Hodgkin lymphoma.

This chain links TRBV7-9 with TRBJ1-4; tentatively, D is TRBD1 (6 bases). Germline V gene lookup returns CDR1 SEHNR and CDR2 FQNEAQ (reference sequence). This CDR3 is built from 12 residues. Trimming pared 6 bases from V and 8 bases from J, leaving 10 bases between. CDR3 amino acids: CASRPGGEKLFF. DNA for the CDR3: TGTGCCAGCAGACCGGGGGGCGAAAAACTGTTTTTT.

The rearrangement joins TRBV10-1 to TRBJ2-3; TRBD1 matches at 9 bases. V lost 4 bases to trimming and J lost 5 bases; unmatched junction nucleotides: 7. Germline values: CDR1 WNHNN, CDR2 SYGVQD (reference sequence). The CDR3 contains 15 residues. The CDR3 coding sequence is TGCGCCAGCAGTGGGGACAGGGAATTCATAGATACGCAGTATTTT. It specifies CASSGDREFIDTQYF.

The chain combines TRBV25-1 with TRBJ2-1, with D tentatively TRBD1 or TRBD2 (5 bases each). The CDR3 is 15 residues long. V shed 1 base and J shed 2 bases, with 9 bases lying between them. Per the germline V gene, CDR1 is MGHDK and CDR2 is SYGVNS. The CDR3 DNA is TGTGCCAGCAGTGAATCGTCGGGGCCCTACAATGAGCAGTTCTTC. The encoded protein is CASSESSGPYNEQFF.

This sequence joins TRBV7-2 and TRBJ1-5, with D unresolved. V dropped 1 base and J dropped 4 bases, with 11 bases sitting between them. CDR3 length: 15 amino acids. CDR1 and CDR2 from the germline V gene are SGHTA and FQGNSA. CDR3 sequence reads: CASSLDTGRNQPQHF. DNA for the CDR3: TGTGCCAGCAGCTTAGATACGGGTCGGAATCAGCCCCAGCATTTT. Full variable domain (missing parts from reference TRBV7-2 and TRBJ1-5): GAGVSQSPSNKVTEKGKDVELRCDPISGHTALYWYRQSLGQGLEFLIYFQGNSAPDKSGLPSDRFSAERTGGSVSTLTIQRTQQEDSAVYLCASSLDTGRNQPQHFGDGTRLSIL.

The chain employs TRBV5-1 and TRBJ2-4; tentative D call: TRBD1 (6 bases). Germline V gives CDR1 SGHRS, CDR2 YFSETQ. Deletions cut 6 bases from V and 5 bases from J, with 18 bases between. CDR3 length: 15 amino acids. The DNA for the CDR3 is TGCGCCAGCATTCCTTCCCCAGGGGTCCAAAACATTCAGTACTTC. This encodes CASIPSPGVQNIQYF. Looking up the rest from reference TRBV5-1 and TRBJ2-4 gives the full variable domain: KAGVTQTPRYLIKTRGQQVTLSCSPISGHRSVSWYQQTPGQGLQFLFEYFSETQRNKGNFPGRFSGRQFSNSRSEMNVSTLELGDSALYLCASIPSPGVQNIQYFGAGTRLSVL.

This clone has only a few counts. The V call is TRBV11-2, the J call TRBJ2-7; either TRBD1 or TRBD2 may supply D (6 bases each). The V and J ends lost 7 bases and 5 bases respectively, with 24 bases between them. This CDR3 region has 16 residues. The V gene's germline CDR1 is SGHAT and CDR2 FQNNGV. For the CDR3, the DNA is TGTGCCAGCAAAAAAACGGACCGGGGGCGGTCGAACGAGCAGTACTTC. Its protein is CASKKTDRGRSNEQYF.

A few counts support this clone. This chain connects TRBV4-3 to TRBJ1-1; D gene uncertain. Deletions cut 4 bases from V and 1 base from J, with 10 bases between. The CDR3 contains 14 residues. Germline CDR1 LGHNA, CDR2 YSLEER. The CDR3 here is CASSLDRANTEAFF. Here the CDR3 DNA reads TGCGCCAGCAGCCTCGACCGGGCGAACACTGAAGCTTTCTTT.

V usage is TRBV28 and J usage is TRBJ2-6; 10 nucleotides line up with TRBD1. After removal of 6 bases from V and 7 bases from J, the junction contained 6 bases not matched to a gene. Germline CDR1 is MDHEN and CDR2 is SYDVKM. This CDR3 has 15 amino acids. The CDR3 DNA is TGTGCCAGCAGAGGACAGGGGGGCCTAGCCAACGTCCTGACTTTC. This gives the protein CASRGQGGLANVLTF.

This clone is medium-sized (0.01 to 0.1%) within its sample. V gene TRBV5-1 combines with J gene TRBJ1-5, with no clear D. The V end was cut by 1 base, the J end by 4 bases, with 6 bases between. The germline CDR1 and CDR2 sequences are SGHRS and YFSETQ. The CDR3 extends over 13 amino acids. The CDR3 protein is CASSLMPNQPQHF. In DNA, the CDR3 is TGCGCCAGCAGCTTGATGCCTAATCAGCCCCAGCATTTT.

The chain employs TRBV4-2 and TRBJ1-3, with 9 bases that match TRBD1. CDR3 length: 17 amino acids. The trim removed 0 bases at V and 1 base at J, leaving 4 bases unmatched. CDR1 and CDR2 (germline): LGHNA, YNFKEQ. The CDR3 DNA reads as TGTGCCAGCAGCCAAGAGACCGGGACAGGGTCTGGAAACACCATATATTTT. Encoded protein: CASSQETGTGSGNTIYF.